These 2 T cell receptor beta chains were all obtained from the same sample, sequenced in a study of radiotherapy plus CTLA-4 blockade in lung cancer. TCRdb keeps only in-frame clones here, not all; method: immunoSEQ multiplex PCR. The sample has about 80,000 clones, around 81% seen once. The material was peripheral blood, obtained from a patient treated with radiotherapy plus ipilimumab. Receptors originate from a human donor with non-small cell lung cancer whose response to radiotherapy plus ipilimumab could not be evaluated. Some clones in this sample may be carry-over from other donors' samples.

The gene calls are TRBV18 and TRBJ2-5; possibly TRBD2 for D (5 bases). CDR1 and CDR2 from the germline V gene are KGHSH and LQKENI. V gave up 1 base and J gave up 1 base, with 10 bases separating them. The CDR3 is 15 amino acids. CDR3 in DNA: TGTGCCAGCTCACCACTGCGGGCCTCCCAAGAGACCCAGTACTTC. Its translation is CASSPLRASQETQYF.

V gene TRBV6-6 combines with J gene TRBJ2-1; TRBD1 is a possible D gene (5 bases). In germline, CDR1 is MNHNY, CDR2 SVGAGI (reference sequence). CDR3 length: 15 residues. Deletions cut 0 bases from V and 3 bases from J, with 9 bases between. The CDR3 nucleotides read TGTGCCAGCAGTTACTCGAATCAGGGCTACAATGAGCAGTTCTTC. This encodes CASSYSNQGYNEQFF.